This TCR beta chain came from a study of tumor-infiltrating lymphocytes in primary liver carcinoma. Both RNA and DNA were isolated together from about 20-30 mg of bulk tissue that had not been sorted. Concerning this clonotype itself: This may come from a read error, since a much larger clone is one base off. The missing conserved phenylalanine or tryptophan at the end of this CDR3 makes a read error likely.

The CDR3 runs to 11 residues. V was pared by 5 bases and J by 1 base, with 5 bases between. Germline-derived CDR1 and CDR2 are SQVTM and ANQGSEA. A primer in the constant region served to generate TCR beta cDNA from around 500 ng of total RNA. For TCR beta, libraries were produced by three nested multiplex PCR rounds using slightly modified ARM-PCR. The study ran its first two PCR rounds for roughly 11 cycles each, using TRBV1-TRBV30 forward primers and a C-beta reverse primer. TCRdb re-derived calls from the multiplex PCR reads in MiXCR, one entry per CDR3 protein. The sample contains 120,000 or so distinct CDR3 sequences, less than 80% of which appear only once.

This receptor was taken from a woman aged 55-69 years with primary liver carcinoma and hepatitis B virus infection. Sequences were obtained from liver tumor tissue from sampling region 1. Subset given: tumor region T1, superior pole. The chain recombines TRBV29-1 with TRBJ2-5, with no clear D. As DNA, the CDR3 is TGCAGCGTTAACGCCCAAGAGACCCAGTACTTA. Translated, it gives CSVNAQETQYL.